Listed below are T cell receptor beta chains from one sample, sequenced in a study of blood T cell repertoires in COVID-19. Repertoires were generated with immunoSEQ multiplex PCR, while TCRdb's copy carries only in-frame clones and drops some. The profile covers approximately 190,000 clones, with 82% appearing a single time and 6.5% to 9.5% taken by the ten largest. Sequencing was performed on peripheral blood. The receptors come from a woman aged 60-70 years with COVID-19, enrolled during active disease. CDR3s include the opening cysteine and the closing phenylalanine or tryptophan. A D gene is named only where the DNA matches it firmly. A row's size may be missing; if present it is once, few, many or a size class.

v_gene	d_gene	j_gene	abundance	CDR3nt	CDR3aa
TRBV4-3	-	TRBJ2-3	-	TGCGCCAGCAGCCAAGATAGTCCTACCACGCAGTATTTT	CASSQDSPTTQYF
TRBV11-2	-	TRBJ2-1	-	TGTGCCAGCAGCGAGTCTTACAATGAGCAGTTCTTC	CASSESYNEQFF
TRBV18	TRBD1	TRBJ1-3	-	TGTGCCAGCTCACTTGGGGACAGGGGAAACACCATATATTTT	CASSLGDRGNTIYF
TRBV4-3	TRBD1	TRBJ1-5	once	TGCGCCAGCAGCCTGGACAGGGCGAGCAATCAGCCCCAGCATTTT	CASSLDRASNQPQHF
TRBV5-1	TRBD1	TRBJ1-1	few	TGCGCCAGCAGCTTGACAGGACAGGGGAAGACTGAAGCTTTCTTT	CASSLTGQGKTEAFF
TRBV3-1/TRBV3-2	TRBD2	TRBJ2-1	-	TGTGCCAGCAGCCAAGATTTGGGACTAGCGCCCTACAATGAGCAGTTCTTC	CASSQDLGLAPYNEQFF
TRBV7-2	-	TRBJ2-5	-	TGTGCCAGCAGTCACCCTAGCGAGGCGTACCAAGAGACCCAGTACTTC	CASSHPSEAYQETQYF
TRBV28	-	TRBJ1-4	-	TGTGCCAGCAGTCCCCTGGGCGTTAATGAAAAACTGTTTTTT	CASSPLGVNEKLFF
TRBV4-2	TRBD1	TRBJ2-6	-	TGTGCCAGCAGCCAAGTGAGGGAGACAGGGCTAGGCTCTGGGGCCAACGTCCTGACTTTC	CASSQVRETGLGSGANVLTF
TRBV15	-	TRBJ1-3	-	TGTGCCACCAGCAGAGCCGGACAGATCTCTGGAAACACCATATATTTT	CATSRAGQISGNTIYF
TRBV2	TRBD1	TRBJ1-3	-	TGTGCCAGCAAGCAGGGGGTAGCGGGAAACACCATATATTTT	CASKQGVAGNTIYF
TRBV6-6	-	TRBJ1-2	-	TGTGCCAGCAGTGAGACTCGGGGATCCTCTAGCGCCTTC	CASSETRGSSSAF
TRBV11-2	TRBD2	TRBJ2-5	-	TGTGCCAGCAGCGTAGGGACTAGCGGGCGGAGGGGAGAGACCCAGTACTTC	CASSVGTSGRRGETQYF
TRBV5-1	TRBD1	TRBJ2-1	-	TGCGCCAGCAGCTCGGGACAGCCGGACAATGAGCAGTTCTTC	CASSSGQPDNEQFF
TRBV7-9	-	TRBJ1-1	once	TGTGCCAGCAGCTTAAGTGGGCTCGACACTGAAGCTTTCTTT	CASSLSGLDTEAFF
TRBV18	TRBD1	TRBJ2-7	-	TGTGCCAGCTCACCCGGGACAGGGCCCTCCTACGAGCAGTACTTC	CASSPGTGPSYEQYF
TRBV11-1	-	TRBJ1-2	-	TGTGCCAGCAGCTCCCGCAGGGCCTATGGCTACACCTTC	CASSSRRAYGYTF
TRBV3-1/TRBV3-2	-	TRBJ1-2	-	TGTGCCAGCAGCCAAGCAGCACAGTTGGGTGGCTACACCTTC	CASSQAAQLGGYTF
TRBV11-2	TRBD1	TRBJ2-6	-	TGTGCCAGCAGCCGCCTTGGGACAGGGGGATTTGGGGCCAACGTCCTGACTTTC	CASSRLGTGGFGANVLTF
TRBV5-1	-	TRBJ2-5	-	TGCGCCAGCAGCTTGTTACACAGCCAAGAGACCCAGTACTTC	CASSLLHSQETQYF
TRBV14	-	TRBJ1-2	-	TGTGCCAGCAGCCAAGAGTGGGGAGCGGCCTATGGCTACACCTTC	CASSQEWGAAYGYTF
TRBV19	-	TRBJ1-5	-	TGTGCCAGTAGTATCGAGAGGGTTACAAACAATCAGCCCCAGCATTTT	CASSIERVTNNQPQHF
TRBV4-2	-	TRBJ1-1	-	TGTGCCAGCAGCCAAGGGCGGGCGGTTCAAGGGGGAGACACTGAAGCTTTCTTT	CASSQGRAVQGGDTEAFF
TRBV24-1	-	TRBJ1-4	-	TGTGCCACCCCGACCGACAGCCCCAATAAGTCTCCTAATGAAAAACTGTTTTTT	CATPTDSPNKSPNEKLFF
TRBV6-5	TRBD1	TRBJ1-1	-	TGTGCCAGCAAGGGGCAGGGGGCATTGAACACTGAAGCTTTCTTT	CASKGQGALNTEAFF
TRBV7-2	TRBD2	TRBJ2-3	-	TGTGCCAGCAGCTTCGGACTAGCGGGAGGACCAGATACGCAGTATTTT	CASSFGLAGGPDTQYF
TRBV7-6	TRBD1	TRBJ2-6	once	TGTGCCAGCAGCTTAATGACAGGGGGCTCTTCTGGGGCCAACGTCCTGACTTTC	CASSLMTGGSSGANVLTF
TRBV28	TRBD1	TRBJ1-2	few	TGTGCCAGCAGCTCAACCGGGACAGGGTATGGCTACACCTTC	CASSSTGTGYGYTF
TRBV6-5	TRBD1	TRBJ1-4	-	TGTGCCAGCAGTACAAACAGGGGTGGAGTCGAAAAACTGTTTTTT	CASSTNRGGVEKLFF
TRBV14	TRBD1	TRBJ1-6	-	TGTGCCAGCAGCCGCGGACAGGGCAAGAATTCACCCCTCCACTTT	CASSRGQGKNSPLHF
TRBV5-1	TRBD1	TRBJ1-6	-	TGCGCCAGCACCCCGGCAGGGGGCTATAATTCACCCCTCCACTTT	CASTPAGGYNSPLHF
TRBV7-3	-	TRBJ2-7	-	TGTGCCAGCAGCTTGCGCAGGGGATCGGACGAGCAGTACTTC	CASSLRRGSDEQYF
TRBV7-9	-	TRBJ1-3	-	TGTGCCAGCAGCTTATGGGTAGCGAACACCATATATTTT	CASSLWVANTIYF
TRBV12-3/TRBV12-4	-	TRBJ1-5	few	TGTGCCAGCAGTGCAGGGGATCAGCCCCAGCATTTT	CASSAGDQPQHF
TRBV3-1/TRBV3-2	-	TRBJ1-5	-	TGTGCCAGCAGCCAAGTTCCGGGGGGCAATCAGCCCCAGCATTTT	CASSQVPGGNQPQHF
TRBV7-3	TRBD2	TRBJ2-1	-	TGTGCCAGCAGGGCTAGCGGGGGTTACAATGAGCAGTTCTTC	CASRASGGYNEQFF
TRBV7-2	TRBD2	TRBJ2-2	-	TGTGCCAGCAGCGCAAGACTAGCCAACACCGGGGAGCTGTTTTTT	CASSARLANTGELFF
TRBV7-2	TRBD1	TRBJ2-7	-	TGTGCCAGCAGACGCACCGGGACAGGGCTGTACGAGCAGTACTTC	CASRRTGTGLYEQYF
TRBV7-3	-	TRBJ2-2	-	TGTGCCAGCAGCTTCAACAGGGATACCGGGGAGCTGTTTTTT	CASSFNRDTGELFF
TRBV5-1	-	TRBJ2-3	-	TGCGCCAGCAGCTTGGGCGGCAGCGCAGATACGCAGTATTTT	CASSLGGSADTQYF
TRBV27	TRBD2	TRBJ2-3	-	TGTGCCAGCAGCCACACGGGGAGGGGAACAGATACGCAGTATTTT	CASSHTGRGTDTQYF
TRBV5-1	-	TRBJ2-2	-	TGCGCCAGCAGCTTGGTTCTTCTGCGGAACACCGGGGAGCTGTTTTTT	CASSLVLLRNTGELFF
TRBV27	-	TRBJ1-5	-	TGTGCCAGCAGTTTTGGCAGGGTAAATCAGCCCCAGCATTTT	CASSFGRVNQPQHF
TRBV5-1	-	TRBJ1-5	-	TGCGCCAGCAGCCCCTTACCGTCCGCGGGGACGGAGCCCCAGCATTTT	CASSPLPSAGTEPQHF
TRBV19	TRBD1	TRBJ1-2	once	TGTGTCTACAGGGGGCAGCACTATGGCTACACCTTC	CVYRGQHYGYTF
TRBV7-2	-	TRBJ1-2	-	TGTGCCAGCAGCTTAGTATCCCTCAGGGGAGGGGCTAACTATGGCTACACCTTC	CASSLVSLRGGANYGYTF
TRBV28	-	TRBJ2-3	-	TGTGCCAGCAGTAAACTGTACTTGTCTAGCACAGATACGCAGTATTTT	CASSKLYLSSTDTQYF